The rows below give T cell receptor beta chains drawn from one sample of a study of T cells in Graves' hyperthyroidism and ophthalmopathy. TCRdb passed the multiplex PCR reads through MiXCR, listing each CDR3 protein once. This sample has around 700,000 distinct CDR3 sequences, with roughly 32% found just once. Sequenced input: blood. These receptors were collected from a woman aged 40 to 55 with Graves' hyperthyroidism. CDR3s include the opening cysteine and the closing phenylalanine or tryptophan.

J gene: TRBJ2-2
V gene: TRBV20-1
CDR3 protein: CSASGSVTGELFF

J gene: TRBJ1-5
V gene: TRBV20-1
CDR3 protein: CSARVGGQGHQPQHF

J gene: TRBJ2-1
V gene: TRBV10-3
CDR3 protein: CAISPTSGSSYNEQFF

J gene: TRBJ1-1
V gene: TRBV6-5
CDR3 protein: CASSYSGRPEAFF

J gene: TRBJ2-7
V gene: TRBV5-1
CDR3 protein: CASTGSSPYEQYF

J gene: TRBJ2-5
V gene: TRBV5-6
CDR3 protein: CASRGGRDETQYF

J gene: TRBJ1-6
V gene: TRBV4-1
CDR3 protein: CASSQDLPQASSYNSPLHF

J gene: TRBJ1-1
V gene: TRBV7-2
CDR3 protein: CASSQGFGERAEAFF

J gene: TRBJ2-1
V gene: TRBV9
CDR3 protein: CASSVGGNSYNEQFF

J gene: TRBJ1-5
V gene: TRBV7-9
CDR3 protein: CASSLGGTAYSNQPQHF

J gene: TRBJ2-7
V gene: TRBV7-2
CDR3 protein: CASSARGASYEQYF

J gene: TRBJ1-2
V gene: TRBV5-8
CDR3 protein: CASSLRESTYGYTF